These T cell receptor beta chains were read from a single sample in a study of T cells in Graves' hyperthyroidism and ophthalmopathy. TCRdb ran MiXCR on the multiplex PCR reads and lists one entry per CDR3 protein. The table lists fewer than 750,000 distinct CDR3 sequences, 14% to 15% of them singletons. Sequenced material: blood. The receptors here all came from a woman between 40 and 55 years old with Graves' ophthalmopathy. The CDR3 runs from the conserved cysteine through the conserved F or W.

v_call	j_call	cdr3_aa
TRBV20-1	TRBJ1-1	CSAQGGGANTEAFF
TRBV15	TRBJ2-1	CATSRDEGRERIF
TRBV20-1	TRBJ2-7	CSARGYGSAAYEQYF
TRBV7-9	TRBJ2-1	CASSPGLAYNEQFF
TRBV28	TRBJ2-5	CASSFFIDRAHETQYF
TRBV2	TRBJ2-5	CASSTGTTETQYF
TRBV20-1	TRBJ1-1	CSARSGNTEAFF
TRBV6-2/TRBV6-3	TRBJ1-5	CASSTQLRPQHF
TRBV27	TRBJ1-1	CASSTFQLNTEAFF
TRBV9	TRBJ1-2	CASSVGGGVGYTF